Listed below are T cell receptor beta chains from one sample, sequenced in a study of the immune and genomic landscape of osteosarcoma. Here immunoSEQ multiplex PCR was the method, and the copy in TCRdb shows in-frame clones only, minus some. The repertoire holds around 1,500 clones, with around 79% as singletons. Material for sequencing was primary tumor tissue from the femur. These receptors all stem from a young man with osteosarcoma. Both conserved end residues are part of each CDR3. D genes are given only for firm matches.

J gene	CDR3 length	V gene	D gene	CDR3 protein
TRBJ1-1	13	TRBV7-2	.	CASTKGGATEAFF
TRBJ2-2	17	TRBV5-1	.	CASSRGRGGGNTGELFF
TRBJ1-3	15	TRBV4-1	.	CASSQDWGPRNTIYF
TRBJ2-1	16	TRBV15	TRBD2	CATSPSGGGSYNEQFF
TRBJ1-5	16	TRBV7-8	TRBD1	CASSSDRGVGNQPQHF
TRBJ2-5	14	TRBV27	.	CASRGLGGRETQYF
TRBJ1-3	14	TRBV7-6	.	CASSLSQSGNTIYF
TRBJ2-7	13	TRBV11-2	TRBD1	CASSSDRVREQYF
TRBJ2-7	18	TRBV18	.	CASSPSGFADIYSYEQYF
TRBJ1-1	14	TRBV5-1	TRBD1	CASRDRAGNTEAFF
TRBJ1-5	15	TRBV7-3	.	CASSPRGVPNQPQHF
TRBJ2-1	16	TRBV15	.	CATSRSGGGSYNEQFF
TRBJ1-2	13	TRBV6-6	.	CASRPPSTDGYTF
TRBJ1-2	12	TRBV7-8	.	CASSLEADGYTF
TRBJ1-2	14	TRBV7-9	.	CASSGGKDFYGYTF
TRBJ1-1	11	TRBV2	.	CASSDWTEAFF
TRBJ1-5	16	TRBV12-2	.	CASRLAKGRGNQPQHF
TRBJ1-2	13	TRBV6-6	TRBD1	CASSGQGPYGYTF
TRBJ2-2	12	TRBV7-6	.	CASSRNTGELFF
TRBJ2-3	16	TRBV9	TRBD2	CASSETSGGTTDTQYF
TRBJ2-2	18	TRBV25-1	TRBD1	CASSDSRRGQGGTGELFF
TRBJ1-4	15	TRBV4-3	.	CASSHSRGAEEKLFF
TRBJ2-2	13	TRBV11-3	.	CASSLVDTGELFF
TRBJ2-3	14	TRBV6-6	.	CASSYQDSTDTQYF
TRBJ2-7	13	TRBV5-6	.	CASSLSVTYEQYF
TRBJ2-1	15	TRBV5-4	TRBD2	CASSPTGGVGNEQFF
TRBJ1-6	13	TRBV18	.	CASSLQAWESLHF
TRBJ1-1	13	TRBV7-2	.	CASSSWSNGEAFF
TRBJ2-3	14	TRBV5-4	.	CASSLGGLTDTQYF
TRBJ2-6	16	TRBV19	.	CASSIAGLAGANVLTF
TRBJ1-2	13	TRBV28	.	CASSATSPRLDTF
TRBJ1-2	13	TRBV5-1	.	CASSLAGDYGYTF
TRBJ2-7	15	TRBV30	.	CAWSRPAGAIYEQYF
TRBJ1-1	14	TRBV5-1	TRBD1	CASSIGQGNTEAFF
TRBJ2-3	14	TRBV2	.	CASSELGNFDTQYF
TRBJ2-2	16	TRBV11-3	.	CASSPLFGDGTGELFF
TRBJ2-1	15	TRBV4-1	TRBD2	CASRLSGGLDNEQFF
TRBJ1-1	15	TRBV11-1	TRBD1	CASSSGQGARTEAFF
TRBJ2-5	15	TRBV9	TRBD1	CASSVTGAGGETQYF
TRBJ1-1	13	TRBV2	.	CASREGAGTEAFF
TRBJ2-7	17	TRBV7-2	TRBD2	CASSLGTSGGISYEQYF